This TCR beta chain was found in a study of beta chain features in type 1 diabetes. Overall study findings and caveats: Patients with Type 1 diabetes showed moderately but significantly shorter TCRB CDR3s in all four CD4+ subsets. For patients, the naive, central memory and Treg TCRB repertoires appeared more alike than for healthy donors.

V shed 5 bases and J shed 6 bases, with 16 bases lying between them. CDR1 is SGHNT and CDR2 is YENEEA in the germline V gene. The CDR3 covers 15 residues. Every donor had blood drawn once into heparin, around 100 mL on average. CD4+ cells of the naive, central memory, regulatory and stem cell-like memory types were sorted via CD45RO/CCR7/CD25/CD127/CD95/CD27. A remark on this clone: The target antigen is unknown.

The whole isolated RNA underwent reverse transcription, so sequencing captured expressed TCRB transcripts. Clones were sequenced by immunoSEQ multiplex PCR, and TCRdb holds only the in-frame ones, with some missing. Altogether about 160,000 clones are present, about 9% being singletons, with the ten largest covering 0.7%. This chain uses TRBV11-3 with TRBJ2-2; D is perhaps TRBD1 (5 bases). The sample consisted of central memory CD4+ T cells from blood. The sequence derives from a woman aged 30 to 39 with type 1 diabetes. Here the CDR3 DNA reads TGTGCCAGCAGCCCCCTGGCAGGGTTAGCCGGGGAGCTGTTTTTT. Its translation is CASSPLAGLAGELFF.